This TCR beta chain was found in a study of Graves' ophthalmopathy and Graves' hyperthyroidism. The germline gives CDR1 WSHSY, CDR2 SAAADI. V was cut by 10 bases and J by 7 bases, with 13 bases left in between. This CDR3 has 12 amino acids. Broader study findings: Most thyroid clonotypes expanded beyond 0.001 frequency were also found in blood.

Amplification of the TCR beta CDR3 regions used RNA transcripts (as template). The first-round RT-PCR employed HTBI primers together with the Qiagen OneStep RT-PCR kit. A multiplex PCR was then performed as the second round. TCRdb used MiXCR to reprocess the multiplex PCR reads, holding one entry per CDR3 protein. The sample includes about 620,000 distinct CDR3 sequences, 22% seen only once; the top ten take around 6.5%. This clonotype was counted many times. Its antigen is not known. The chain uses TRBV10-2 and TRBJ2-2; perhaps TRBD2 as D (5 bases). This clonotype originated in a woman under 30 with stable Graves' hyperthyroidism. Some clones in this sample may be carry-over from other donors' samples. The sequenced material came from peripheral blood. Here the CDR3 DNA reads TGCGCCACCGGACTGGGGAACGGGGAGCTGTTTTTT. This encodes CATGLGNGELFF.